There are a few counts of the clone carrying this T cell receptor beta chain. The antigen remains undetermined. TCRdb called the RT-PCR reads again in MiXCR, with one record for every CDR3 protein. The table lists approximately 530,000 distinct CDR3 sequences, under 8.5% of them singletons. The sample comes from a study of response to subunit inactivated influenza vaccine. Broader study findings: After each seasonal influenza vaccination, few new T cells are recruited, the authors suggested.

Germline V gives CDR1 MNHEY, CDR2 SMNVEV (reference sequence). The CDR3 covers 16 residues. V dropped 5 bases and J dropped 4 bases, with 20 bases sitting between them. The chain links TRBV27 to TRBJ2-5, with unresolved D. The sample in question was PBMCs from blood, obtained about 23 months after vaccination. The sequence derives from a man in his fifties or sixties who received an inactivated influenza vaccine. The CDR3 bases are TGTGCCAGCAGTCCGGAGCCGGACCGCCGTCGAGAGACCCAGTACTTC. Its protein is CASSPEPDRRRETQYF.